This TCR beta chain appears in the sequencing data of a study of identical twins. TCRdb called the 5' RACE reads again in MiXCR, with one record for every CDR3 protein. The top ten clones hold about 0.47% of a sample with more than 400,000 distinct CDR3 sequences, 15% of them seen once. This CDR3 is built from 15 residues. CDR1 and CDR2 from the germline V gene are SNHLY and FYNNEI. V lost 9 bases, J lost 0 bases, and 15 bases lay in between. These data also featured in a second study, about yellow fever vaccine responses in identical twins.

The receptor's source is a woman younger than 30 in good health. Sequenced input: CD4+ T cells sorted from blood. This chain connects TRBV2 to TRBJ2-1, with D perhaps matching TRBD1 (6 bases). This CDR3 is CASPGDGSSYNEQFF. The DNA of the CDR3 is TGTGCCAGTCCAGGGGATGGGAGCTCCTACAATGAGCAGTTCTTC.